This T cell receptor (beta chain) was captured in a study of cytomegalovirus exposure and HLA in healthy donors. Primers included in the PCR were 60 Vbeta and 13 Jbeta primers. Libraries were prepared by immunoSEQ multiplex PCR; TCRdb keeps only in-frame clonotypes and omits some of them. This sample has about 130,000 clones, with roughly 80% found just once. Sequenced material: PBMCs. The receptor was isolated from a woman in her 40s in good health and CMV-seronegative.

CDR3 in amino acids: CASKLGGNSPLHF. CDR3 nucleotide sequence: TGCGCCAGCAAGTTGGGGGGGAATTCACCCCTCCACTTT. The chain has TRBV10-2 and TRBJ1-6, with D possibly matching TRBD1 (5 bases). V lost 7 bases to trimming and J lost 7 bases, with 11 bases between them. The CDR3 has 13 amino acids. In germline, CDR1 is WSHSY, CDR2 SAAADI.